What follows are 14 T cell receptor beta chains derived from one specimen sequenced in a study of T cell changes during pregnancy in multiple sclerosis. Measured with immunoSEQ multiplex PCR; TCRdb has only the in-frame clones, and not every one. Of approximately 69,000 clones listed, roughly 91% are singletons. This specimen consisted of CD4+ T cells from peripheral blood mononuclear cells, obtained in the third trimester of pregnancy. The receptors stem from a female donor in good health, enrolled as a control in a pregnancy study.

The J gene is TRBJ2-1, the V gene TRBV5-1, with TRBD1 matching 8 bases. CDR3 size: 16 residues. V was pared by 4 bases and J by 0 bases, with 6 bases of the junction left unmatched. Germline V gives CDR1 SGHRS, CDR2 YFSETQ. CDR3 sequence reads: CASSPDRANSYNEQFF. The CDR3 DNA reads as TGCGCCAGCAGCCCGGACAGGGCAAACTCCTACAATGAGCAGTTCTTC.

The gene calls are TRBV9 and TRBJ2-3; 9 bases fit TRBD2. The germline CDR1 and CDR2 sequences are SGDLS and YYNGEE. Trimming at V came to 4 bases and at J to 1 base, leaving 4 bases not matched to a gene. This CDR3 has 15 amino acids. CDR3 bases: TGTGCCAGCAGCTATAGCGGGGGCCGCACAGATACGCAGTATTTT. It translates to CASSYSGGRTDTQYF.

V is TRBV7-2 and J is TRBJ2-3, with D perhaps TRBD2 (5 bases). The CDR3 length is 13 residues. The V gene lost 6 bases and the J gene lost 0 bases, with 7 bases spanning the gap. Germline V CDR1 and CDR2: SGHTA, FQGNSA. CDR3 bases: TGTGCCAGCAGGAGGGCGAGCACAGATACGCAGTATTTT. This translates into CASRRASTDTQYF. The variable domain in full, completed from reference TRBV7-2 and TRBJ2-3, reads GAGVSQSPSNKVTEKGKDVELRCDPISGHTALYWYRQSLGQGLEFLIYFQGNSAPDKSGLPSDRFSAERTGGSVSTLTIQRTQQEDSAVYLCASRRASTDTQYFGPGTRLTVL.

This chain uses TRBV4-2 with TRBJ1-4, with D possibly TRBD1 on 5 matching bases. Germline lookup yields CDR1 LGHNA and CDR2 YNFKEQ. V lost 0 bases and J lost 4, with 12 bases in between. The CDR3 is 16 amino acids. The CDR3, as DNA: TGTGCCAGCAGCCAAGATGGGGCAGCCCTTAATGAAAAACTGTTTTTT. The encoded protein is CASSQDGAALNEKLFF.

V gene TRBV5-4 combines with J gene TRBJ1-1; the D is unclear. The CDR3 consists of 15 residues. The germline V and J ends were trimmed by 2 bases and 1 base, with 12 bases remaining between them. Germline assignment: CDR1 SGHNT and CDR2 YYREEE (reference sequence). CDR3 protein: CASSLEQKRNTEAFF. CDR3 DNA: TGTGCCAGCAGCTTAGAACAGAAAAGGAACACTGAAGCTTTCTTT.

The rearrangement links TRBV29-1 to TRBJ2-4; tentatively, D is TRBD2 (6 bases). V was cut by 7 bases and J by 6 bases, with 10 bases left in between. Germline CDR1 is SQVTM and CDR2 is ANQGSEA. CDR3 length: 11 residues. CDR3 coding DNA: TGCAGCGGTGGGGGGAGAAACATTCAGTACTTC. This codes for CSGGGRNIQYF.

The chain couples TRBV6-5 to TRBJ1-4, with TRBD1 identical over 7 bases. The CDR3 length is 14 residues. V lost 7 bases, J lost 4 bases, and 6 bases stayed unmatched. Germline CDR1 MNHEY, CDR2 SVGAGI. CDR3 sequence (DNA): TGTGCCAGCACGAGGGGGCCTTTTAATGAAAAACTGTTTTTT. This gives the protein CASTRGPFNEKLFF.

CDR3 protein: CASSLTSGVVSDEQFF. The CDR3 DNA reads as TGTGCCAGCAGCTTAACTAGCGGGGTGGTCTCTGATGAGCAGTTCTTC. The J gene is TRBJ2-1, the V gene TRBV11-2, with 10 bases identical to TRBD2. The J segment lost 8 bases and the V segment lost 2 bases, leaving 9 bases of the junction unmatched. The CDR3 sequence is 16 residues long. CDR1 is SGHAT, CDR2 FQNNGV, per germline. Full variable domain (remainder filled in from reference TRBV11-2 and TRBJ2-1): EAGVAQSPRYKIIEKRQSVAFWCNPISGHATLYWYQQILGQGPKLLIQFQNNGVVDDSQLPKDRFSAERLKGVDSTLKIQPAKLEDSAVYLCASSLTSGVVSDEQFFGPGTRLTVL.

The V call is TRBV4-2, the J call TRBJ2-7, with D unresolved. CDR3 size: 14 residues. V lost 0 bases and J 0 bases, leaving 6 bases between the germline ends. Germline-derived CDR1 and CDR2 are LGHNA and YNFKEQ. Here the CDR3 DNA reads TGTGCCAGCAGCCAAGATCGTTTCTCCTACGAGCAGTACTTC. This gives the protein CASSQDRFSYEQYF.

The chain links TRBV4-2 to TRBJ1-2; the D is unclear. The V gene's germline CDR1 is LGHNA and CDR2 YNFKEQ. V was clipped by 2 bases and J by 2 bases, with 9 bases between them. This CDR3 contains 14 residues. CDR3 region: CASSQPGMNYGYTF. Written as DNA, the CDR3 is TGTGCCAGCAGCCAACCGGGTATGAACTATGGCTACACCTTC.

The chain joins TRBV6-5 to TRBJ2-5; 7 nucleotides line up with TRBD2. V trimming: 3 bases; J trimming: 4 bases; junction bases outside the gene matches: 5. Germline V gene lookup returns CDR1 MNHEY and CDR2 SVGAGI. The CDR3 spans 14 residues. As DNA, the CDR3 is TGTGCCAGCAGTTATGTTCCTAGCGGAGAGACCCAGTACTTC. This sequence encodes CASSYVPSGETQYF.

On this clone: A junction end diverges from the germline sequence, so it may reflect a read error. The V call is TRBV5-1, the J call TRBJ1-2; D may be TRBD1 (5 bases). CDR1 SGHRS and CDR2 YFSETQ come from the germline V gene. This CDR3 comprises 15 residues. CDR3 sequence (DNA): TGCGCCAGCAGCTTCGTAAGTTCCTCCGGACACCAAAACGACTTC. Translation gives CASSFVSSSGHQNDF.

The CDR3 DNA is TGTGCCAGCAGCCCCCAGCGGGGGAGCACAGATACGCAGTATTTT. It is translated as CASSPQRGSTDTQYF. The V call is TRBV5-4, the J call TRBJ2-3; 8 bases fit TRBD2. The CDR3 length is 15 residues. Germline assignment: CDR1 SGHNT and CDR2 YYREEE (reference sequence). Trimming cost V 4 bases and J 0 bases; bases outside gene matches: 4.

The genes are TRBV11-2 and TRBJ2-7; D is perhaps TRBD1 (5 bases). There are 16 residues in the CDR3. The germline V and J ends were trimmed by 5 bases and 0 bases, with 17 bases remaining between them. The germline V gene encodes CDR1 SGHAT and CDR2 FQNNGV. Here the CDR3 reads CASSQDRPPSSYEQYF. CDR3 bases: TGTGCCAGCAGCCAAGACAGACCACCAAGCTCCTACGAGCAGTACTTC.